This T cell receptor beta chain originates from a study of cytomegalovirus exposure and HLA in healthy donors. Study-wide points: When analyzed later, a missense DCLRE1C variant was found to be linked to TCR beta V- and J-gene trimming.

To note about this clone: Antigen: not known.

CDR1 and CDR2 from the germline V gene are SGHDN and FVKESK. The germline V and J ends were trimmed by 3 bases and 7 bases, with 12 bases remaining between them. The CDR3 has 13 residues. PCR employed 60 Vbeta and 13 Jbeta primers. Here immunoSEQ multiplex PCR was the method, and the copy in TCRdb shows in-frame clones only, minus some. Counted here are about 230,000 clones, around 85% occurring once; the ten biggest clones make up 1% to 1.5%. The clonotype originates from a human donor in good health. Sequencing used PBMCs. J is TRBJ1-2 and V is TRBV14; no clear D. CDR3 residues: CASSQRGFSGYTF. In DNA form, the CDR3 reads TGTGCCAGCAGCCAGCGGGGTTTTAGTGGCTACACCTTC.